The clone carrying this TCR beta chain was seen many times. The antigen remains unidentified. It was 5'RACE with constant-segment primers that produced the TCR alpha and TCR beta cDNA libraries, which carried sample barcodes and UMIs. TCRdb ran MiXCR on the 5' RACE reads and lists one entry per CDR3 protein. Here the sample spans about 140,000 distinct CDR3 sequences, about 14% being singletons. This sample is drawn from a study of T-cell memory formation after mild COVID-19. Study-level information: Among the donors, TCR clusters were largely specific to each donor.

Germline V lookup: CDR1 DFQATT, CDR2 SNEGSKA (reference sequence). Trimming left V 3 bases short and J 6 bases short, with 18 bases between. The CDR3 contains 14 residues. Study conclusions and caveats: Within pre-infection memory, some responding clones were found, suggesting cross-reactive memory joined. Among clones peaking at day 37 in the second wave, SARS-CoV-2 specificity remained unconfirmed.

This sequence was found in an adult woman who had mild COVID-19 (a few samples of this study predate the infection). Cell type and time point are not known. Sequenced material: PBMCs or a T cell subset sorted from them (not recorded which). The chain is built from TRBV20-1 and TRBJ2-7; D may match TRBD1 or TRBD2 (5 bases each). The chain's CDR3 is CSASMWHGTLEQYF. In DNA, the CDR3 is TGCAGTGCTAGCATGTGGCATGGGACCCTCGAGCAGTACTTC.